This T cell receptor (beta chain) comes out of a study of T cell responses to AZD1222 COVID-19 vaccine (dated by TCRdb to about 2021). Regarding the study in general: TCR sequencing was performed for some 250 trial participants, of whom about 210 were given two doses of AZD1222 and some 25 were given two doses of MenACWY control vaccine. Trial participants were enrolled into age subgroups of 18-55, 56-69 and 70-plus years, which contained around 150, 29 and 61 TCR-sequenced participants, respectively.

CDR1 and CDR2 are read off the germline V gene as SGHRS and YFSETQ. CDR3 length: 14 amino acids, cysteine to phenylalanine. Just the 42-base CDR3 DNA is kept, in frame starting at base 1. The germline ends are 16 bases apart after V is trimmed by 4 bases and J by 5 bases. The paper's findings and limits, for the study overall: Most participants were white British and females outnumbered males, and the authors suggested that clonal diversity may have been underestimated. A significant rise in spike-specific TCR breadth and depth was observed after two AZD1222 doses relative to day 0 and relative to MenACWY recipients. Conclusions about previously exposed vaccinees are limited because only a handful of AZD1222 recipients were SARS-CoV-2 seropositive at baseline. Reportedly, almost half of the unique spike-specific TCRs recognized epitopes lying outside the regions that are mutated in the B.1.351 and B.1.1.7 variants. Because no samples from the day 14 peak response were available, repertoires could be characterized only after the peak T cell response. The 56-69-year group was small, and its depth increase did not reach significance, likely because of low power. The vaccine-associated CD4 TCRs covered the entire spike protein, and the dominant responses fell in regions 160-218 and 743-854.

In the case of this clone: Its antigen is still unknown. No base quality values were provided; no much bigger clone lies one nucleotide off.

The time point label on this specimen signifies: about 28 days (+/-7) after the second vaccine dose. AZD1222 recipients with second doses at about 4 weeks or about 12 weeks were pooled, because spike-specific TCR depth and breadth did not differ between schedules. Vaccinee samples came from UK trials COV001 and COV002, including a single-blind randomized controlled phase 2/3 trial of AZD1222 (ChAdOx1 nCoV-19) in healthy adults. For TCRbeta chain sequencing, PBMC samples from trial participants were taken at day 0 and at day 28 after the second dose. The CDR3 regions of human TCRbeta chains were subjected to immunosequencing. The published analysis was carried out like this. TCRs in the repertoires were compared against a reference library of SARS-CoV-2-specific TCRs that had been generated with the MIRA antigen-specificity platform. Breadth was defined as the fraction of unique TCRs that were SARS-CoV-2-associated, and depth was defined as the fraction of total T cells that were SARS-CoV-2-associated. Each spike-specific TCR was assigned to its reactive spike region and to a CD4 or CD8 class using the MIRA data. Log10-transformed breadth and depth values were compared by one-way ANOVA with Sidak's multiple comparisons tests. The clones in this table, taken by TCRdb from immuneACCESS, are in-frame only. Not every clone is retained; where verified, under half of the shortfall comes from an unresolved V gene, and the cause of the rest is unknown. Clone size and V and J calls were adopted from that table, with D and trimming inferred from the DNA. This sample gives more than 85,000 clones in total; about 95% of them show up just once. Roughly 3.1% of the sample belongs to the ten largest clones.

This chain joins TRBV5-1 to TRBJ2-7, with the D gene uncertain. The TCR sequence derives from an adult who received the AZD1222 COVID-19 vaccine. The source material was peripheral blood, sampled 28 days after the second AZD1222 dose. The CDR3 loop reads CASSPRQVGNEQYF. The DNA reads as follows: TGCGCCAGCAGCCCTAGGCAGGTTGGAAACGAGCAGTACTTC. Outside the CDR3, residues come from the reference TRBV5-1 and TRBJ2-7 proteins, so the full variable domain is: KAGVTQTPRYLIKTRGQQVTLSCSPISGHRSVSWYQQTPGQGLQFLFEYFSETQRNKGNFPGRFSGRQFSNSRSEMNVSTLELGDSALYLCASSPRQVGNEQYFGPGTRLTVT.